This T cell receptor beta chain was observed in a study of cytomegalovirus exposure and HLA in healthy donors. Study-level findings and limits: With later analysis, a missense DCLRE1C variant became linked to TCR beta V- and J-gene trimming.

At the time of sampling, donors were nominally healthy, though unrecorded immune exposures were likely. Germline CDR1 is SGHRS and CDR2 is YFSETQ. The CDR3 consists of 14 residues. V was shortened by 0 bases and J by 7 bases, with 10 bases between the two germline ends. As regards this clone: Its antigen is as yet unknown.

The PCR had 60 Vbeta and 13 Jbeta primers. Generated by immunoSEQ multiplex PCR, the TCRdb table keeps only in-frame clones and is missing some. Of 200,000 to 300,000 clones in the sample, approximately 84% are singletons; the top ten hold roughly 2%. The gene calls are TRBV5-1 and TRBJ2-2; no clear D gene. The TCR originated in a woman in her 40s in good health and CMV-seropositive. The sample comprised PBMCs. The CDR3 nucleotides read TGCGCCAGCAGCTTGGGCGTTCCAAGCGGGGAGCTGTTTTTT. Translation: CASSLGVPSGELFF.